The 16 T cell receptor beta chains below all came from one sample that was sequenced in a study of blood T cell repertoires in COVID-19 (dated by TCRdb to 2018 to 2020). Libraries were built with the immunoSEQ multiplex PCR assay. TCRdb carries this immuneACCESS record with in-frame sequences only. Its versions omit some clonotypes, under half of them owing to an unresolved V gene in the studies checked, with the rest unexplained. In all, the sample holds around 300,000 clones, and more than 80% of those were seen once. Around 6.8% of the sample goes to the ten largest clones. The sequencing input was peripheral blood. The receptor set was obtained from a woman aged 25 to 39 with COVID-19, enrolled during active disease.

The CDR3 reads CSVAPGTGGGYEQYF. The CDR3 DNA sequence: TGCAGCGTTGCTCCCGGGACAGGGGGCGGCTACGAGCAGTACTTC. The chain uses TRBV29-1 and TRBJ2-7; TRBD1 aligns across 12 bases. CDR1 and CDR2 from the germline V gene are SQVTM and ANQGSEA. Unmatched junction bases numbered 7, after V lost 4 bases and J lost 3 bases. The CDR3 is 15 amino acids.

V and J are TRBV3-1 (or the pseudogene TRBV3-2) and TRBJ2-7; 7 bases match TRBD2. Germline-derived CDR1 and CDR2 are LGHDT and YNNKEL (reference sequence). J was trimmed by 7 bases and V by 6 bases; bases with no gene match: 9. This CDR3 contains 13 residues. DNA of the CDR3: TGTGCCAGCAGTTATGGACTAGTAAAAGAGCAGTACTTC. Its protein is CASSYGLVKEQYF.

This clone appeared once. This rearrangement joins TRBV30 to TRBJ1-2, with 7 positions matching TRBD1. Unmatched junction bases numbered 8, after V lost 3 bases and J lost 4 bases. CDR1 and CDR2 (germline): GTSNPN, SVGIG (reference sequence). The CDR3 extends over 14 amino acids. CDR3: CAWSKKGGGYGYTF. The CDR3 DNA reads TGTGCCTGGAGCAAAAAAGGGGGCGGCTATGGCTACACCTTC.

The chain has TRBV13 and TRBJ2-1; 11 bases map to TRBD2. J was trimmed by 8 bases and V by 4 bases; bases with no gene match: 4. Germline-derived CDR1 and CDR2 are PRHDT and FYEKMQ (reference sequence). The CDR3 consists of 14 residues. Written as DNA, the CDR3 is TGTGCCAGCAGCTATGAGGGACTAGCGGATGAGCAGTTCTTC. Amino acid sequence: CASSYEGLADEQFF.

This clone was seen only once. The CDR3, as DNA: TGTGCCAGCAGTTTAACCCCGGGAGCGCTTAAGACCCAGTACTTC. Amino acid sequence: CASSLTPGALKTQYF. The chain combines TRBV27 with TRBJ2-5, with D tentatively TRBD2 (6 bases). V dropped 2 bases and J dropped 6 bases, with 16 bases sitting between them. Germline V gives CDR1 MNHEY, CDR2 SMNVEV (reference sequence). The CDR3 loop spans 15 amino acids.

V usage is TRBV29-1 and J usage is TRBJ1-2; 7 bases match TRBD1. Trimming took 4 bases from V and 11 from J; bases not matched to a gene: 7. There are 11 residues in the CDR3. Germline V gives CDR1 SQVTM, CDR2 ANQGSEA. The CDR3 bases are TGCAGCGTTGTAGGGGGCGGTCGATACACCTTC. It translates to CSVVGGGRYTF.

This clone has more than one count but fewer than ten. The chain links TRBV28 to TRBJ1-4; the D gene is possibly TRBD1 (6 bases). The CDR3 is 17 amino acids. Germline V gives CDR1 MDHEN, CDR2 SYDVKM. Between the trimmed V and J ends, which lost 7 bases and 4 bases, there was a span of 22 bases. CDR3 loop: CASTLNWGPNLNEKLFF. CDR3 bases: TGTGCCAGCACCCTAAATTGGGGGCCTAACCTTAATGAAAAACTGTTTTTT. The whole variable domain, remainder taken from reference TRBV28 and TRBJ1-4, is DVKVTQSSRYLVKRTGEKVFLECVQDMDHENMFWYRQDPGLGLRLIYFSYDVKMKEKGDIPEGYSVSREKKERFSLILESASTNQTSMYLCASTLNWGPNLNEKLFFGSGTQLSVL.

The chain joins TRBV10-3 to TRBJ1-4; tentatively, D is TRBD1 (6 bases). V lost 4 bases, J lost 4 bases, and 10 bases lay in between. This CDR3 has 14 amino acids. Germline assignment: CDR1 ENHRY and CDR2 SYGVKD. CDR3 region: CAISVSGVNEKLFF. In DNA form, the CDR3 reads TGTGCCATCAGTGTTTCAGGGGTTAATGAAAAACTGTTTTTT.

The rearrangement uses TRBV24-1 and TRBJ2-2; TRBD1 matches at 10 bases. Germline trimming cut 8 bases from V and 0 bases from J; bases unmatched to any gene: 2. CDR3 length: 15 residues. Germline CDR1 is KGHDR and CDR2 is SFDVKD. CDR3 sequence (DNA): TGTGCCACCACAGGGACAGGGGCGAACACCGGGGAGCTGTTTTTT. As protein: CATTGTGANTGELFF.

The chain joins TRBV3-1 (or the pseudogene TRBV3-2) to TRBJ2-1, with 13 positions matching TRBD2. CDR3 size: 19 residues. Germline CDR1 is LGHDT and CDR2 is YNNKEL (reference sequence). With V trimmed by 1 base and J by 0 bases, 6 bases remained unmatched. The CDR3 region is CASSQGGLAGSTSYNEQFF. CDR3 bases: TGTGCCAGCAGCCAAGGGGGACTAGCGGGATCGACCTCCTACAATGAGCAGTTCTTC.

This clone showed up just once. The rearrangement uses TRBV28 and TRBJ1-1; TRBD1 is a possible D gene (6 bases). This CDR3 comprises 17 residues. The V gene's germline CDR1 is MDHEN and CDR2 SYDVKM. Trimming cost V 7 bases and J 0 bases, with 21 bases left between them. The CDR3 DNA reads as TGTGCCAGCAACCCACGGGGGGGGCCGGTCATGAACACTGAAGCTTTCTTT. This translates into CASNPRGGPVMNTEAFF.

The chain is built from TRBV9 and TRBJ2-7; 9 bases line up with TRBD1. V shed 0 bases, J shed 7 bases, and the junction held 8 bases outside the gene matches. The CDR3 loop spans 15 amino acids. Germline lookup yields CDR1 SGDLS and CDR2 YYNGEE. DNA for the CDR3: TGTGCCAGCAGCGTAGTGGGGACAGGGTCCGAGGAGCAGTACTTC. Translating it yields CASSVVGTGSEEQYF.

The chain is built from TRBV7-9 and TRBJ2-3; tentative D call: TRBD2 (7 bases). Germline V lookup: CDR1 SEHNR, CDR2 FQNEAQ (reference sequence). The CDR3 runs to 17 residues. V lost 1 base, J lost 0 bases, and 14 bases lay in between. The CDR3 region is CASSLETGGFSTDTQYF. For the CDR3, the DNA is TGTGCCAGCAGCTTAGAAACGGGGGGCTTTAGCACAGATACGCAGTATTTT.

This chain uses TRBV5-1 with TRBJ2-7, with a tentative D call TRBD2 (6 bases). The CDR3 runs 14 residues. The V end was cut by 2 bases, the J end by 3 bases, with 12 bases between. Germline lookup yields CDR1 SGHRS and CDR2 YFSETQ. The CDR3 spells CASSLNGRDYEQYF. The DNA of the CDR3 is TGCGCCAGCAGCTTAAACGGGAGAGACTACGAGCAGTACTTC.

The rearrangement links TRBV28 to TRBJ2-3; weak D call: TRBD2 (6 bases). The ends were cut back, 5 bases at V and 4 bases at J, with 13 bases in the middle. Germline-derived CDR1 and CDR2 are MDHEN and SYDVKM. The CDR3 runs to 14 residues. The CDR3 reads CASSPPGLSDTQYF. CDR3 sequence (DNA): TGTGCCAGCAGTCCTCCGGGACTCTCAGATACGCAGTATTTT. Using reference TRBV28 and TRBJ2-3 for the parts outside the CDR3, the full variable domain is DVKVTQSSRYLVKRTGEKVFLECVQDMDHENMFWYRQDPGLGLRLIYFSYDVKMKEKGDIPEGYSVSREKKERFSLILESASTNQTSMYLCASSPPGLSDTQYFGPGTRLTVL.

The chain employs TRBV4-1 and TRBJ2-7; unclear D gene. Trimming left V 5 bases short and J 3 bases short, with 14 bases between. Germline-derived CDR1 and CDR2 are MGHRA and YSYEKL. The CDR3 spans 14 residues. This CDR3 reads CASSFDPRSYEQYF. The CDR3 nucleotides are TGCGCCAGCAGCTTTGACCCTAGAAGCTACGAGCAGTACTTC.